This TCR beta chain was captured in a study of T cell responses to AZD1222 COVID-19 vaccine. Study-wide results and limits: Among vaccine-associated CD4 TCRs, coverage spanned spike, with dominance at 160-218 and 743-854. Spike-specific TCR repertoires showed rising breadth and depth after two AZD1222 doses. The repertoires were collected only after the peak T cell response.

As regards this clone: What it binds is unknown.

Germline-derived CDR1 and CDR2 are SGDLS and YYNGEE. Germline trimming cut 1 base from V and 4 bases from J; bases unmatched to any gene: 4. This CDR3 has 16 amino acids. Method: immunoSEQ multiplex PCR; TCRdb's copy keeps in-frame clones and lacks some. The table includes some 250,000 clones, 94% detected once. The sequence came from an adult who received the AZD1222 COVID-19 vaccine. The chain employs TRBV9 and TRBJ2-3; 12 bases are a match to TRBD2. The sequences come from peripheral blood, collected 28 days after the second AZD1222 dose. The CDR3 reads CASSVTSGGPPDTQYF. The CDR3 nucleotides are TGTGCCAGCAGCGTAACTAGCGGGGGGCCCCCAGATACGCAGTATTTT. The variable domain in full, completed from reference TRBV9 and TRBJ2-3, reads DSGVTQTPKHLITATGQRVTLRCSPRSGDLSVYWYQQSLDQGLQFLIQYYNGEERAKGNILERFSAQQFPDLHSELNLSSLELGDSALYFCASSVTSGGPPDTQYFGPGTRLTVL.